This T cell receptor (beta chain) was recorded in a study of CD8 T cells in ankylosing spondylitis (TCRdb year 2017). In the study overall: The study set out to find disease-linked TCR variants by profiling T cell receptor beta repertoires in ankylosing spondylitis patients and healthy donors. The full study cohort comprised about 24 ankylosing spondylitis patients and roughly 100 healthy donors. Samples of peripheral blood were taken, and for ankylosing spondylitis patients, synovial fluid was collected as well. Overall results and qualifications from the work: Some motif variants were previously reported in synovial fluid and blood of reactive arthritis patients, suggesting common disease-initiation mechanisms. Significant enrichment of the disease-linked clones was reported in matched synovial fluid samples from ankylosing spondylitis patients. Blood from ankylosing spondylitis patients appeared to be characterized by a TCR beta motif made up of several highly homologous amino acid variants. The disease-linked clones had a CD8+ phenotype and were found at relatively low frequencies in peripheral blood.

This clonotype was recorded many times. The antigen it binds to is not known. No base quality values were provided; no much bigger clone lies one nucleotide off. The run used an Illumina HiSeq 2500. TCR beta libraries were prepared by quantitative 5'-RACE with molecular barcodes. The original pipeline was this. A new computational method based on a probabilistic model of VDJ rearrangement was used to identify disease-linked TCR variants. TCRdb reran the public reads through fastp at Q25 and MiXCR, keeping productive beta chains. Here each entry gathers all rows of one CDR3 protein and keeps the most common genes and DNA. For this entry, the V and J calls and clone size follow TCRdb and not the study's own pipeline. The sample table records nearly 350,000 distinct CDR3 sequences; about 15% of these occur just once. 1.1% of the sample lies in the top ten. The CDR3, cysteine through phenylalanine, is 18 amino acids long. The retained sequence is limited to the CDR3, 54 bases, with the frame set at the first base. For CDR1 and CDR2, the germline V gene lists SGHAT and FQNNGV. V is reduced by 2 bases and J by 5 bases, leaving a spacing of 24 bases between them.

The chain links TRBV11-2 with TRBJ2-5; TRBD2 is a possible D gene, resting on 7 matching bases. Sequencing was carried out using blood, either unsorted or a sorted T cell fraction (not recorded which). The sequence came from a male donor with ankylosing spondylitis or in good health (not recorded which). The DNA sequence is TGTGCCAGCAGCTTAAAAGGGGGACTACCTTCATTCGGGGAGACCCAGTACTTC. Translated, it reads CASSLKGGLPSFGETQYF.